The text below deals with one T cell receptor beta chain. This sample was taken from a study of CD8 T cells in Susac syndrome. When the RNA was reverse transcribed, random hexamers were used with an input of roughly 0.5 to 1 ug. The amplification used immunoSEQ multiplex PCR on TCR beta CDR3; it spanned 54 Vbeta and 13 Jbeta. MiXCR, run by TCRdb on the immunoSEQ multiplex PCR reads, gives a single entry per CDR3 protein. The data contain about 210,000 distinct CDR3 sequences, approximately 95% of them seen just once; the ten biggest clones take up around 0.076%. The patients who served as multiple sclerosis controls were treatment-naive and had stable or active relapsing-remitting disease that fulfilled the revised McDonald criteria. The CDR3 sequence is 15 residues long. Trimming cost V 5 bases and J 4 bases, with 17 bases left between them. From germline, CDR1 is MNHNS and CDR2 SASEGT.

Sequenced input: CD4+ T cells from PBMCs. This rearrangement joins TRBV6-1 to TRBJ1-1; D might be TRBD1 (6 bases). The clonotype originates from a human donor with multiple sclerosis. The CDR3 loop is CASSREGQGSTEAFF. The CDR3 DNA sequence: TGTGCCAGCAGTCGAGAGGGTCAGGGGAGCACTGAAGCTTTCTTT.